This passage covers 9 T cell receptor beta chains from one sample sequenced in a study of T-cell memory formation after mild COVID-19 (dated by TCRdb to about 2021). Library construction relied on 5' RACE. Sequenced on an Illumina NovaSeq 6000. Clones were called with MiXCR by TCRdb after fastp trimmed the public reads at Q25, and only in-frame beta chains were retained. Identical CDR3 protein sequences are pooled into one entry, listed with their most common genes and DNA. For this sample the table gives about 610,000 distinct CDR3 sequences, of which roughly 17% were detected only once. The ten largest make up approximately 8.1% of the sample. Sequencing was performed on PBMCs or a T cell subset sorted from them (not recorded which). These receptors originate from an adult woman who had mild COVID-19 (a few samples of this study predate the infection). The sample titles of this study are shuffled in the database, so cell type and time point are left out; the donor was told from shared clones.

This clonotype has ten or more counts. This chain links TRBV4-2 with TRBJ1-4; 9 bases line up with TRBD1. Germline CDR1 LGHNA, CDR2 YNFKEQ. The CDR3 is made up of 18 amino acids. The ends lost 1 base at V and 2 bases at J; junction bases unmatched: 8. CDR3 residues: CASSQGGQGLRTNEKLFF. The CDR3 DNA follows: TGTGCCAGCAGCCAAGGTGGACAGGGGTTAAGGACTAATGAAAAACTGTTTTTT.

This sequence joins TRBV7-9 and TRBJ1-4; 7 bases line up with TRBD1. This CDR3 is built from 15 residues. Germline V gene data show CDR1 as SEHNR and CDR2 as FQNEAQ (reference sequence). J gave up 8 bases and V 2 bases, and 8 bases lay outside the gene matches. The CDR3 protein is CASSLPQTGEEKLFF. Written as DNA, the CDR3 is TGTGCCAGCAGCTTACCCCAAACAGGGGAGGAAAAACTGTTTTTT.

This clonotype was seen more than once but under ten times. The chain couples TRBV5-6 to TRBJ1-1; the D gene is possibly TRBD1 (5 bases). Trimming shortened V by 2 bases and J by 1 base, and 9 bases separated the two germline ends. CDR1 is SGHDT, CDR2 YYEEEE, per germline. The CDR3 is made up of 14 amino acids. The CDR3, as DNA: TGTGCCAGCAGCTTCGGGACGAAGAACACTGAAGCTTTCTTT. Protein sequence: CASSFGTKNTEAFF.

In its sample, this clonotype was seen a few times. The DNA for the CDR3 is TGTGCCTGGATGGTTCCAACAGGGGGGGTCAAGACCGGGGAGCTGTTTTTT. Protein product: CAWMVPTGGVKTGELFF. The rearrangement links TRBV30 to TRBJ2-2; D might be TRBD1 (8 bases). This CDR3 contains 17 residues. Trimming removed 4 bases from V and 5 bases from J, with 23 bases in between. Germline assignment: CDR1 GTSNPN and CDR2 SVGIG (reference sequence).

The V and J genes are TRBV19 and TRBJ2-2, with 8 bases matching TRBD1. The CDR3 contains 15 residues. From germline, CDR1 is LNHDA and CDR2 SQIVND (reference sequence). V shed 5 bases, J shed 3 bases, and the junction held 5 bases outside the gene matches. The CDR3: CASSPRTGYTGELFF. CDR3 bases: TGTGCCAGTAGTCCCCGGACAGGGTACACCGGGGAGCTGTTTTTT. The full variable domain, completed using reference TRBV19 and TRBJ2-2, is DGGITQSPKYLFRKEGQNVTLSCEQNLNHDAMYWYRQDPGQGLRLIYYSQIVNDFQKGDIAEGYSVSREKKESFPLTVTSAQKNPTAFYLCASSPRTGYTGELFFGEGSRLTVL.

The V and J genes are TRBV4-3 and TRBJ2-7; D remains ambiguous. The CDR3 runs to 15 residues. CDR1 and CDR2 from the germline V gene are LGHNA and YSLEER. V lost 1 base and J 0 bases, leaving 10 bases between the germline ends. The CDR3 nucleotides are TGCGCCAGCAGCCAAGGAACAGCTGACTCCTACGAGCAGTACTTC. Encoded protein: CASSQGTADSYEQYF.

This clonotype was detected many times. One end of the junction does not line up with germline, which may come from a read error. This chain links TRBV6-5 with TRBJ2-1; D is uncertain. From germline, CDR1 is MNHEY and CDR2 SVGAGI. The CDR3 sequence is 12 residues long. CDR3 sequence: CASSYGYNEQFF. CDR3 sequence (DNA): TGCGCCAGCAGTTATGGCTACAATGAGCAGTTCTTC.

This chain uses TRBV6-2 or TRBV6-3 with TRBJ2-7, with 7 bases aligning to TRBD2. The CDR3 is 19 amino acids. Germline trimming cut 1 base from V and 2 bases from J; bases unmatched to any gene: 17. The germline gives CDR1 MNHEY, CDR2 SVGEGT. CDR3 in DNA: TGTGCCAGCAGTTACTTGCTAGCGGTTCAATTGGGGCACACCTACGAGCAGTACTTC. Amino acid sequence: CASSYLLAVQLGHTYEQYF.

This clonotype was seen only a few times. This rearrangement joins TRBV9 to TRBJ2-3; D is undetermined. The CDR3 is 14 amino acids. Trimming shortened V by 0 bases and J by 5 bases, and 10 bases separated the two germline ends. The germline V gene has CDR1 SGDLS and CDR2 YYNGEE. In nucleotides, the CDR3 is TGTGCCAGCAGCGTAGAGTCCTTGATAGATACGCAGTATTTT. As protein: CASSVESLIDTQYF. The whole variable domain, remainder taken from reference TRBV9 and TRBJ2-3, is DSGVTQTPKHLITATGQRVTLRCSPRSGDLSVYWYQQSLDQGLQFLIQYYNGEERAKGNILERFSAQQFPDLHSELNLSSLELGDSALYFCASSVESLIDTQYFGPGTRLTVL.